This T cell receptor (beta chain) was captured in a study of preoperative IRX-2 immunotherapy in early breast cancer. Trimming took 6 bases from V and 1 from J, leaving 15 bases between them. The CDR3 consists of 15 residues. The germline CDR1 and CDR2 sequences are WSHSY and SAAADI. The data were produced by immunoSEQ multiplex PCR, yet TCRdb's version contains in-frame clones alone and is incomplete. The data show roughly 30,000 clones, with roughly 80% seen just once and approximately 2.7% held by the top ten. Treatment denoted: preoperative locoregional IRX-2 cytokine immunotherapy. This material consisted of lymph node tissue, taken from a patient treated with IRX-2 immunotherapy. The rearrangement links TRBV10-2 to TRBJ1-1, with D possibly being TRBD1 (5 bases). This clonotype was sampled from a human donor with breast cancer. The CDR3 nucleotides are TGCGCCAGCAGCACCCAACCCACAGGGAACACTGAAGCTTTCTTT. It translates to CASSTQPTGNTEAFF.